The rows below give T cell receptor beta chains drawn from one sample of a study of blood T cells in healthy people across ages. TCRdb recomputed calls from the 5' RACE reads with MiXCR, one row per CDR3 protein. The table records roughly 800,000 distinct CDR3 sequences, under 40% of them present only once. Material: blood. The receptors shown here come from a young man in good health. Both conserved end residues are part of each CDR3. The D gene is left open where the match is weak. Expanded clones are given a class, and other clones once, few, many or no size at all.

. . TRBJ1-5 TRBV12-3/TRBV12-4 TGTGCCAGCAGTTTTGGTCGGTTGGGGGATCAGCCCCAGCATTTT CASSFGRLGDQPQHF
. . TRBJ1-2 TRBV15 TGTGCCACCAGCAGAGATGCGACGGCTAACTATGGCTACACCTTC CATSRDATANYGYTF
. few TRBJ1-2 TRBV5-1 TGCGCCAGCAGACGACTCAACGACGGTAACTATGGCTACACCTTC CASRRLNDGNYGYTF
. . TRBJ1-1 TRBV7-9 TGTGCCAACAGCCCCCGGGAACAGCCGTGGACTGAAGCTTTCTTT CANSPREQPWTEAFF
TRBD2 . TRBJ2-5 TRBV6-1 TGTGCCAGCAGTTCCCGCCCGACTAGCGGGGCCGAGACCCAGTACTTC CASSSRPTSGAETQYF
TRBD1 . TRBJ2-7 TRBV10-3 TGTGCCATCAGCCGGGACAGGGCCGCCTACGAGCAGTACTTC CAISRDRAAYEQYF
. . TRBJ2-1 TRBV20-1 TGCAGTGCTAAAGATGGAACCTACAATGAGCAGTTCTTC CSAKDGTYNEQFF
TRBD1 . TRBJ2-7 TRBV28 TGTGCCAGCAAAGTGACAGGGACCTACGAGCAGTACTTC CASKVTGTYEQYF
TRBD2 . TRBJ2-3 TRBV2 TGTGCCAGCAGACGAGCGGGGGGCCTAGATACGCAGTATTTT CASRRAGGLDTQYF
. few TRBJ1-1 TRBV25-1 TGTGCCAGCAGTGAGAGTTTAGGGGAGAACACTGAAGCTTTCTTT CASSESLGENTEAFF
. many TRBJ2-3 TRBV4-1 TGCGCCAGCCAGACCGGATGGAGCGATACGCAGTATTTT CASQTGWSDTQYF
TRBD1 . TRBJ1-2 TRBV6-2/TRBV6-3 TGTGCCAGCAGCCAGGACAGGGTGAACGGCTACACCTTC CASSQDRVNGYTF
. few TRBJ2-3 TRBV7-2 TGTGCCAGCAGCTTATATGTTAGCGCTAGCACAGATACGCAGTATTTT CASSLYVSASTDTQYF
TRBD1 few TRBJ2-5 TRBV4-3 TGCGCCAGCAGCCCCCCCGGGACAGGGGTTAATGAGCAGTACTTC CASSPPGTGVNEQYF
TRBD1 few TRBJ2-7 TRBV20-1 TGCAGTGCTAGTGGGGACAGACTTCCCTACGAGCAGTACTTC CSASGDRLPYEQYF
. . TRBJ1-1 TRBV2 TGTGCCAGCAGTGAAGAGGCAGGCCGGGGCACTGAAGCTTTCTTT CASSEEAGRGTEAFF